This paragraph covers one T cell receptor (beta chain) sequence. What it recognizes is unknown. This sample is drawn from a study of beta chain features in type 1 diabetes. Turning to the study itself: All samples yielded some 100,000,000 examined sorted cells. Study results and limitations: cDNA-based reads could over-represent cells with high TCR expression. Lower insertion and higher deletion counts appeared at VDJ junctions in type 1 diabetes patients.

It was one heparinised blood draw, averaging around 120 mL, that each donor gave. The authors reverse transcribed all of the isolated RNA, so sequencing captured expressed TCRB transcripts. Using immunoSEQ multiplex PCR, the repertoire was profiled, and TCRdb retains in-frame clones only, with some absent. This sample yields more than 300,000 clones, of which about 14% are seen a single time; around 0.02% belongs to the top ten. This CDR3 is 13 amino acids long. V was cut by 5 bases and J by 3 bases, with 10 bases left in between. Germline-derived CDR1 and CDR2 are SGHTA and FQGNSA. Material: naive CD4+ T cells from blood. The sequence was obtained from a woman between 18 and 29 years old in good health. V usage is TRBV7-2 and J usage is TRBJ2-5, with D maybe TRBD1 (6 bases). CDR3 in amino acids: CASSTRTEETQYF. The CDR3 DNA is TGTGCCAGCAGCACCCGGACAGAAGAGACCCAGTACTTC.